Shown below are 19 T cell receptor beta chains from a single sample sequenced in a study of molecular identifiers for immune sequencing clone quantification. One entry per CDR3 protein, called by TCRdb with MiXCR from the PCR reads. The sample consists of around 40,000 distinct CDR3 sequences, roughly a fifth of them appearing once. The sequencing input was naive CD8+ T cells from blood, with Jurkat cell RNA spiked in. Regarding subset: FACS-sorted CD8+CD4-CCR7+CD45RA+ naive T cells. The source of these receptors is a human donor in good health. Some libraries in this study had Jurkat cell RNA spiked in.

This clonotype was seen many times. This chain connects TRBV28 to TRBJ2-1, with 10 positions matching TRBD2. The germline CDR1 and CDR2 sequences are MDHEN and SYDVKM. Unmatched junction bases numbered 7, after V lost 3 bases and J lost 2 bases. The CDR3 is 17 residues long. The chain's CDR3 is CASSFRSGRAAYNEQFF. The CDR3 DNA reads as TGTGCCAGCAGTTTCAGGAGCGGGAGGGCCGCCTACAATGAGCAGTTCTTC.

V is TRBV15 and J is TRBJ2-2; D is uncertain. CDR1 and CDR2 from the germline V gene are LNHNV and YYDKDF (reference sequence). The CDR3 sequence is 15 residues long. The V gene lost 0 bases and the J gene lost 5 bases, with 10 bases spanning the gap. CDR3 coding DNA: TGTGCCACCAGCAGAGAAAGTATTACAACCGGGGAGCTGTTTTTT. This sequence encodes CATSRESITTGELFF. Full variable domain (missing parts from reference TRBV15 and TRBJ2-2): DAMVIQNPRYQVTQFGKPVTLSCSQTLNHNVMYWYQQKSSQAPKLLFHYYDKDFNNEADTPDNFQSRRPNTSFCFLDIRSPGLGDTAMYLCATSRESITTGELFFGEGSRLTVL.

Turning to this clonotype: A much larger clone sits a single nucleotide away, making a read error possible. This chain uses TRBV20-1 with TRBJ1-5; 10 positions match TRBD1. The CDR3 is 16 residues long. V gave up 3 bases and J gave up 5 bases; unmatched junction bases: 10. CDR1 and CDR2 from the germline V gene are DFQATT and SNEGSKA (reference sequence). This chain's CDR3 is CSASGGTGVLDQPQHF. The CDR3 nucleotides are TGCAGTGCTAGTGGAGGGACAGGGGTTCTCGATCAGCCCCAGCATTTT.

This rearrangement joins TRBV13 to TRBJ2-5; 11 bases fit TRBD2. Per germline, CDR1 PRHDT and CDR2 FYEKMQ (reference sequence). The J segment lost 4 bases and the V segment lost 5 bases, leaving 15 bases of the junction unmatched. CDR3 length: 18 residues. The CDR3 nucleotides read TGTGCCAGCAGCGGCGGGACTAGCGGCAGGTCCTTAGTAGAGACCCAGTACTTC. Its translation: CASSGGTSGRSLVETQYF. Filled out from reference TRBV13 and TRBJ2-5, the complete variable domain reads AAGVIQSPRHLIKEKRETATLKCYPIPRHDTVYWYQQGPGQDPQFLISFYEKMQSDKGSIPDRFSAQQFSDYHSELNMSSLELGDSALYFCASSGGTSGRSLVETQYFGPGTRLLVL.

This clonotype was observed many times. This chain connects TRBV9 to TRBJ2-5, with 7 bases that match TRBD2. Germline trimming cut 2 bases from V and 2 bases from J; bases unmatched to any gene: 6. The germline V gene encodes CDR1 SGDLS and CDR2 YYNGEE. This CDR3 contains 15 residues. CDR3 protein: CASSVSAGPQETQYF. CDR3 bases: TGTGCCAGCAGCGTCTCAGCGGGGCCTCAAGAGACCCAGTACTTC.

Ten or more counts support this clonotype. The chain carries TRBV15 and TRBJ2-1, with 11 bases aligning to TRBD1. This CDR3 contains 17 residues. Germline CDR1 LNHNV, CDR2 YYDKDF (reference sequence). Trimming at V came to 1 base and at J to 2 bases, leaving 4 bases not matched to a gene. The chain's CDR3 is CATSRGPGQGAYNEQFF. DNA of the CDR3: TGTGCCACCAGCAGAGGTCCGGGACAGGGGGCCTACAATGAGCAGTTCTTC.

This clonotype has at least ten counts. The gene calls are TRBV4-3 and TRBJ2-7; TRBD2 agrees at 7 bases. The V segment lost 0 bases and the J segment 3 bases; nucleotides outside the gene matches: 14. Germline V gene lookup returns CDR1 LGHNA and CDR2 YSLEER. This CDR3 is 18 amino acids long. The CDR3 bases are TGCGCCAGCAGCCAAGAGAGTGGACGGCGGGGGATCTTCTACGAGCAGTACTTC. This encodes CASSQESGRRGIFYEQYF.

The V call is TRBV12-3 or TRBV12-4, the J call TRBJ1-1, with D maybe TRBD1 (6 bases). The CDR3 has 13 residues. The V end was cut by 5 bases, the J end by 4 bases, with 11 bases between. Here the CDR3 reads CASSRGGATEAFF. CDR3 nucleotides: TGTGCCAGCAGTCGGGGGGGGGCCACTGAAGCTTTCTTT.

This clonotype has a handful of counts. The rearrangement joins TRBV20-1 to TRBJ2-3; TRBD2 matches 9 bases. The V and J ends lost 3 bases and 4 bases, in that order; junction bases with no gene match: 20. Germline-derived CDR1 and CDR2 are DFQATT and SNEGSKA (reference sequence). The CDR3 is made up of 19 amino acids. The DNA of the CDR3 is TGCAGTGCTAGTGTGCGGGAGGGCCAGCCGGGCCTCCTCCCAGATACGCAGTATTTT. This translates into CSASVREGQPGLLPDTQYF.

This clonotype was seen repeatedly, ten times or more. The chain recombines TRBV24-1 with TRBJ2-1, with 14 bases lining up with TRBD2. Per germline, CDR1 KGHDR and CDR2 SFDVKD. V shed 9 bases, J shed 8 bases, and the junction held 8 bases outside the gene matches. CDR3 size: 15 residues. CDR3 in DNA: TGTGCCACCGAAAGGACTAGCGGGAGGCGGCATGAGCAGTTCTTC. Translated, it gives CATERTSGRRHEQFF.

Many counts were recorded for this clonotype. The chain joins TRBV6-5 to TRBJ2-5; tentative D call: TRBD1 (5 bases). CDR3 length: 16 amino acids. CDR1 is MNHEY and CDR2 is SVGAGI in the germline V gene. The V end was cut by 5 bases, the J end by 1 base, with 17 bases between. CDR3 in DNA: TGTGCCAGCAGTCTCCTCGGCAGGGCCACCCAAGAGACCCAGTACTTC. Translating gives CASSLLGRATQETQYF.

The sample holds many counts of this clonotype. The rearrangement links TRBV5-1 to TRBJ2-3; D may match TRBD1 or TRBD2 (6 bases each). Trimming took off 1 base at V and 13 bases at J, with 28 bases between the two ends. Germline CDR1 SGHRS, CDR2 YFSETQ. CDR3 length: 17 residues. CDR3 amino acids: CASSLNPPGLDHSGEYF. As DNA, the CDR3 is TGCGCCAGCAGCTTGAACCCCCCGGGACTCGATCATTCAGGGGAGTATTTT.

At least ten counts were recorded for this clonotype. The chain has TRBV28 and TRBJ2-1; D possibly matches TRBD1 or TRBD2 (6 bases each). Trimming shortened V by 7 bases and J by 14 bases, and 24 bases separated the two germline ends. The germline gives CDR1 MDHEN, CDR2 SYDVKM. This CDR3 spans 14 amino acids. CDR3 nucleotides: TGTGCCAGCACCCAACTGGAGGGGGTAAAGATGGAGTTCTTC. Translating gives CASTQLEGVKMEFF.

To note about this clonotype: This may be a read error, as it is one base from a much larger clone. The conserved closing phenylalanine or tryptophan is absent in this CDR3, likely reflecting a read error. The chain employs TRBV19 and TRBJ2-2; D remains ambiguous. V was clipped by 4 bases and J by 4 bases, with 4 bases between them. The CDR3 extends over 12 amino acids. Germline CDR1 reads LNHDA; CDR2 reads SQIVND (reference sequence). This CDR3 is CASSKLTGELFL. The CDR3 coding sequence is TGTGCCAGTAGTAAACTCACCGGGGAGCTGTTTCTT.

This clonotype appeared many times. V gene TRBV4-3 combines with J gene TRBJ1-4, with 9 bases aligning to TRBD1. This CDR3 spans 16 amino acids. Trimming removed 4 bases from V and 2 bases from J; junction bases left unmatched: 5. Germline loops: CDR1 LGHNA, CDR2 YSLEER. Here the CDR3 DNA reads TGCGCCAGCAGCCGGGACAGGGTCACGACTAATGAAAAACTGTTTTTT. Its protein product is CASSRDRVTTNEKLFF.

V is TRBV7-9 and J is TRBJ2-4; D is possibly TRBD1 (6 bases). The CDR3 contains 17 residues. Germline V gene lookup returns CDR1 SEHNR and CDR2 FQNEAQ (reference sequence). V lost 4 bases, J lost 5 bases, and 21 bases lay in between. CDR3 coding DNA: TGTGCCAGCAGCTCCCCAGACGGTGGCAGGGGCGAAAACATTCAGTACTTC. This gives the protein CASSSPDGGRGENIQYF.

At least ten counts were recorded for this clonotype. The V gene is TRBV20-1, the J gene TRBJ2-3; 13 bases are a match to TRBD2. Trimming took 4 bases from V and 4 from J; bases not matched to a gene: 11. This CDR3 spans 17 amino acids. The germline gives CDR1 DFQATT, CDR2 SNEGSKA (reference sequence). CDR3 in DNA: TGCAGTGCTAAGGACCTCGGGACTAGCGGGGTAGCAGATACGCAGTATTTT. Protein sequence: CSAKDLGTSGVADTQYF.

This clonotype was observed many times. CDR3 DNA: TGTGCCAGTAGTATGTTAGCGGGAGCCGTCTACAATGAGCAGTTCTTC. This sequence encodes CASSMLAGAVYNEQFF. The rearrangement uses TRBV19 and TRBJ2-1, with 9 bases matching TRBD2. The J segment lost 3 bases and the V segment lost 3 bases, leaving 6 bases of the junction unmatched. The CDR3 is 16 amino acids. Germline V gives CDR1 LNHDA, CDR2 SQIVND (reference sequence).

The sample holds many counts of this clonotype. J is TRBJ2-5 and V is TRBV28; 14 bases are a match to TRBD2. This CDR3 spans 16 amino acids. The germline CDR1 and CDR2 sequences are MDHEN and SYDVKM. The V segment lost 5 bases and the J segment 5 bases; nucleotides outside the gene matches: 7. The CDR3 DNA reads as TGTGCCAGCAGTCCTCGACTAGCGGGAGGGTTGGAGACCCAGTACTTC. It codes for CASSPRLAGGLETQYF.